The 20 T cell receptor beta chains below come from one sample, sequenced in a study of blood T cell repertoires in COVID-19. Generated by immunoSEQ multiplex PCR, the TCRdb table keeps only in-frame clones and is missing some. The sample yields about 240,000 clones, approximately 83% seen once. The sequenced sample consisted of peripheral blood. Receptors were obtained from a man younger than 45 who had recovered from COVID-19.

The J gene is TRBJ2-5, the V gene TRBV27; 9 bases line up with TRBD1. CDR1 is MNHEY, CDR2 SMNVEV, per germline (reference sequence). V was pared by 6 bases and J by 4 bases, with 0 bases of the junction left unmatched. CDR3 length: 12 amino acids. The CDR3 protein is CASRDRGETQYF. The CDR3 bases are TGTGCCAGCAGGGACAGGGGAGAGACCCAGTACTTC.

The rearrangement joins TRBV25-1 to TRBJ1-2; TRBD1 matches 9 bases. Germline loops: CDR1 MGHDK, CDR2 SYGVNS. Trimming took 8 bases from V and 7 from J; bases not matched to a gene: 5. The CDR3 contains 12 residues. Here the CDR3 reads CASGGQGTGYTF. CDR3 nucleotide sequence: TGTGCCAGCGGGGGACAGGGAACTGGCTACACCTTC.

The CDR3 loop reads CASRAAGATKTQYF. In DNA form, the CDR3 reads TGTGCCTCCCGGGCGGCGGGGGCAACGAAGACCCAGTACTTC. This chain joins TRBV28 and TRBJ2-5; tentative D call: TRBD2 (7 bases). The CDR3 loop spans 14 amino acids. Trimming took 11 bases from V and 6 from J, leaving 22 bases between them. Germline V lookup: CDR1 MDHEN, CDR2 SYDVKM.

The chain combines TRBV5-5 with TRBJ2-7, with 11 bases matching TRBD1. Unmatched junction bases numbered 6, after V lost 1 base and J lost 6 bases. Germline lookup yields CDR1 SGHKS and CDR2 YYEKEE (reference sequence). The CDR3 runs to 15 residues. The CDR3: CASSLIWGQGVEQYF. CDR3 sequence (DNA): TGTGCCAGCAGCTTGATCTGGGGACAGGGGGTCGAGCAGTACTTC. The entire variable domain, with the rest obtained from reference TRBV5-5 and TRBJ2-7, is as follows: DAGVTQSPTHLIKTRGQQVTLRCSPISGHKSVSWYQQVLGQGPQFIFQYYEKEERGRGNFPDRFSARQFPNYSSELNVNALLLGDSALYLCASSLIWGQGVEQYFGPGTRLTVT.

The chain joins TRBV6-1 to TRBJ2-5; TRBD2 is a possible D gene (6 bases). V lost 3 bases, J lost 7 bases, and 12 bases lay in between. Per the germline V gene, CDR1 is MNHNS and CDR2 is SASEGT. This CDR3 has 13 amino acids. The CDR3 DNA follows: TGTGCCAGCAGTGAGGGGGGTAGGGGGACCCAGTACTTC. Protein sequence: CASSEGGRGTQYF.

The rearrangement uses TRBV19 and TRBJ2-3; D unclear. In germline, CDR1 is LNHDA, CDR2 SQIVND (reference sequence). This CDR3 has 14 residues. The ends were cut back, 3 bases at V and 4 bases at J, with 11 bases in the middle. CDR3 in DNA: TGTGCCAGTAGTATGGTCCTAGAATCAGATACGCAGTATTTT. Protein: CASSMVLESDTQYF. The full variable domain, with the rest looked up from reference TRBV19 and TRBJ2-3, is DGGITQSPKYLFRKEGQNVTLSCEQNLNHDAMYWYRQDPGQGLRLIYYSQIVNDFQKGDIAEGYSVSREKKESFPLTVTSAQKNPTAFYLCASSMVLESDTQYFGPGTRLTVL.

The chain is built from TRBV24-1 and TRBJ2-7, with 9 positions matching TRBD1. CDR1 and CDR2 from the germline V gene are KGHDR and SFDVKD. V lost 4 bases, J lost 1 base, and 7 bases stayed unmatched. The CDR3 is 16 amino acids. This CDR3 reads CATSETRTGDSYEQYF. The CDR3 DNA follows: TGTGCCACCAGTGAAACCAGGACAGGGGATTCCTACGAGCAGTACTTC.

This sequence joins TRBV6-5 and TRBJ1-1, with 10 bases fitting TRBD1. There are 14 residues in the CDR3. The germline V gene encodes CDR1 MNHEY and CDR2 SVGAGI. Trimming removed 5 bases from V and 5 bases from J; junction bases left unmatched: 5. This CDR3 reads CASSTRDRGTEAFF. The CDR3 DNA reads TGTGCCAGCAGTACCCGGGACAGGGGAACTGAAGCTTTCTTT.

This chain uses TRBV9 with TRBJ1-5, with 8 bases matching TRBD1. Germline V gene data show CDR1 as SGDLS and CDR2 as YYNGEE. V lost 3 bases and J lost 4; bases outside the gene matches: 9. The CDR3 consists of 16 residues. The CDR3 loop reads CASSAGGQGSNQPQHF. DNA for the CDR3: TGTGCCAGCAGCGCGGGCGGACAGGGCAGTAATCAGCCCCAGCATTTT.

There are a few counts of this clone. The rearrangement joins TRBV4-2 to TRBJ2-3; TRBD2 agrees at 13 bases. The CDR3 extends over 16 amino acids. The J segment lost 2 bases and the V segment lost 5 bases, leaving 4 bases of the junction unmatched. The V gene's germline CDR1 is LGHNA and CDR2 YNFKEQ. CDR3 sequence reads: CASSIGLAGDTDTQYF. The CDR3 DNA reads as TGTGCCAGCAGCATCGGACTAGCGGGGGACACAGATACGCAGTATTTT.

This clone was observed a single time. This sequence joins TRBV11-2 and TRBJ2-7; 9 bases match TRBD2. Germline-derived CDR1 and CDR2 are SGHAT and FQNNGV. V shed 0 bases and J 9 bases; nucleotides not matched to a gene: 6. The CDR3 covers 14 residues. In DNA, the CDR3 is TGTGCCAGCAGCTTAGATAGCGGGGGCTTGGGGCAGTACTTC. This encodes CASSLDSGGLGQYF.

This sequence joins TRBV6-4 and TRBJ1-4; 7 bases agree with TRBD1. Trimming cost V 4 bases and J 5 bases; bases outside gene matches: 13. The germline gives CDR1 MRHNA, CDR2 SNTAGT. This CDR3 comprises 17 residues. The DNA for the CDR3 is TGTGCCAGCAGTGGGGGGCCCCCGGGACAGCTGAATGAAAAACTGTTTTTT. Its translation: CASSGGPPGQLNEKLFF.

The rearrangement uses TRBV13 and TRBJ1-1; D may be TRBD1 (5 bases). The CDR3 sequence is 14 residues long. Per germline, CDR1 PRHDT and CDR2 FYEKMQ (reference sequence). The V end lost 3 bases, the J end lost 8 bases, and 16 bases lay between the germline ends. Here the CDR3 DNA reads TGTGCCAGCAGCTTTCCCTTTAGGGGCCCAGAAGCTTTCTTT. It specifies CASSFPFRGPEAFF.

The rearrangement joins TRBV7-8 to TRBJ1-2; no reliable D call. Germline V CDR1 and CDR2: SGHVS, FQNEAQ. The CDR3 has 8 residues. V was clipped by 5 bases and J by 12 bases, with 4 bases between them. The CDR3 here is CASSLDTF. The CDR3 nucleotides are TGTGCCAGCAGCCTCGACACCTTC.

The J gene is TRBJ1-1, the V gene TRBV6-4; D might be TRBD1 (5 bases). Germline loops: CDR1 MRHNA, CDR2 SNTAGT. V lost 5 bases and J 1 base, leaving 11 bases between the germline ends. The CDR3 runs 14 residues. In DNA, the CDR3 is TGTGCCAGCAGTCCCTCGACAGAGAACACTGAAGCTTTCTTT. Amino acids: CASSPSTENTEAFF.

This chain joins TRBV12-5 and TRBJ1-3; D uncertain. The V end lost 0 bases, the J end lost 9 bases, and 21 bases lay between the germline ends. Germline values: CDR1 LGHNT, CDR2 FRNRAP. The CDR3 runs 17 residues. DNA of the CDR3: TGTGCTAGTGGTTTGGTATTGAGTTCGCCTCTACAGACCACCATATATTTT. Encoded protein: CASGLVLSSPLQTTIYF.

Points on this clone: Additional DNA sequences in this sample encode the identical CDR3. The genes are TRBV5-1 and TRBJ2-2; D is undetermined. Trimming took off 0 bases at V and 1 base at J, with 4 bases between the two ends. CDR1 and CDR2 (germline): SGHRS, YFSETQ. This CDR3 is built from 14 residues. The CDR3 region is CASSLGQNTGELFF. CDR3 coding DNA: TGCGCCAGCAGCTTGGGGCAGAACACCGGGGAGCTGTTTTTT.

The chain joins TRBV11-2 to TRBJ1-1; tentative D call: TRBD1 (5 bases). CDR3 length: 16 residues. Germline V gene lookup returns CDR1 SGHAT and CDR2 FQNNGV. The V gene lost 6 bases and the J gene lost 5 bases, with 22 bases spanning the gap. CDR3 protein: CASRPPEGRGGTEAFF. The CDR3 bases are TGTGCCAGCAGGCCCCCGGAGGGGAGGGGAGGGACTGAAGCTTTCTTT.

The CDR3 DNA follows: TGTGCCATCAGTGGTCAGGGGACCTACAATGAGCAGTTCTTC. It codes for CAISGQGTYNEQFF. The J gene is TRBJ2-1, the V gene TRBV10-3, with D possibly TRBD1 on 6 matching bases. Germline values: CDR1 ENHRY, CDR2 SYGVKD. CDR3 size: 14 residues. V was pared by 4 bases and J by 2 bases, with 9 bases between.

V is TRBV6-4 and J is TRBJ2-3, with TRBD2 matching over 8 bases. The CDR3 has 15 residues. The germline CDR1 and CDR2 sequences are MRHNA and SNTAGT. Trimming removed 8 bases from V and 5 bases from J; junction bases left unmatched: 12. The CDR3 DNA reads TGTGCCAGCTCCCAGCGGACTAGCCTCCAAGATACGCAGTATTTT. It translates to CASSQRTSLQDTQYF.